This T cell receptor (beta chain) was observed in a study of memory CD4+ T cells and cytomegalovirus serostatus. Study at large: Healthy Belgian adult donors included 9 or 10 CMV-positive and fewer than 25 CMV-negative people.

This clone was observed a handful of times. The CDR3 is 15 residues long. Trimming shortened V by 6 bases and J by 0 bases, and 12 bases separated the two germline ends. CDR1 and CDR2 from the germline V gene are MDHEN and SYDVKM. Sequencing was performed with immunoSEQ multiplex PCR; in TCRdb, only in-frame clones are kept and a portion is missing. The repertoire holds 25,000 to 35,000 clones, about 80% seen once, with 0.68% in the top ten. Single viable CD3+CD4+CD8-CD45RO+ cells were sorted as the memory CD4+ T cells. The sequenced material came from memory CD4+ T cells from blood. The sequence was obtained from an adult in good health and CMV-seronegative. This chain joins TRBV28 and TRBJ1-3; the D is unclear. The CDR3 coding sequence is TGTGCCAGCAGCTCGACACCTCACTCTGGAAACACCATATATTTT. Its translation: CASSSTPHSGNTIYF.